These T cell receptor beta chains were read from a single sample in a study of shared clonotypes between healthy human individuals. The assay was immunoSEQ multiplex PCR, and TCRdb's table has in-frame clones only and misses some. The sample contains approximately 720,000 clones, just over 90% of which appear only once. Sequencing used naive CD8+ T cells sorted from blood. The receptor set was obtained from a young man in good health. The CDR3 runs from the conserved cysteine through the conserved F or W. D genes are given only for firm matches. The listing skips clone size in some rows; elsewhere it reads once, few, many or a size class.

j_gene: TRBJ1-1
d_gene: -
abundance: -
v_gene: TRBV28
CDR3nt: TGTGCCAGCAGTGCTGCGGGTACGAACACTGAAGCTTTCTTT
CDR3aa: CASSAAGTNTEAFF

j_gene: TRBJ1-1
d_gene: -
abundance: -
v_gene: TRBV28
CDR3nt: TGTGCCGGAGGGGGGAACACTGAAGCTTTCTTT
CDR3aa: CAGGGNTEAFF

j_gene: TRBJ1-1
d_gene: -
abundance: -
v_gene: TRBV7-9
CDR3nt: TGTGCCAGCAGCTCGGCAGGGAACACTGAAGCTTTCTTT
CDR3aa: CASSSAGNTEAFF

j_gene: TRBJ2-2
d_gene: -
abundance: few
v_gene: TRBV6-1
CDR3nt: TGTGCCAGCAGTGATATCCAGGGATCCGGGGAGCTGTTTTTT
CDR3aa: CASSDIQGSGELFF

j_gene: TRBJ2-1
d_gene: -
abundance: -
v_gene: TRBV9
CDR3nt: TGTGCCAGCAGCGTAGAAAGCGGGCTTTACAATGAGCAGTTCTTC
CDR3aa: CASSVESGLYNEQFF

j_gene: TRBJ2-5
d_gene: -
abundance: -
v_gene: TRBV7-9
CDR3nt: TGTGCCAGCAGCCTTTCGCCGGAGACCCAGTACTTC
CDR3aa: CASSLSPETQYF

j_gene: TRBJ1-2
d_gene: -
abundance: -
v_gene: TRBV27
CDR3nt: TGTGCCAGCAGTACTAGGAGGAAACAGGGCCACGGCTACACCTTC
CDR3aa: CASSTRRKQGHGYTF

j_gene: TRBJ2-7
d_gene: -
abundance: -
v_gene: TRBV19
CDR3nt: TGTGCCAGTAGCGGGGGAGCCTACGAGCAGTACTTC
CDR3aa: CASSGGAYEQYF

j_gene: TRBJ2-7
d_gene: TRBD2
abundance: -
v_gene: TRBV7-2
CDR3nt: TGTGCCAGCAGCTTAGAGGGGACTAGCGGGAAATACGAGCAGTACTTC
CDR3aa: CASSLEGTSGKYEQYF

j_gene: TRBJ2-5
d_gene: TRBD2
abundance: -
v_gene: TRBV18
CDR3nt: TGTGCCAGCTCACCAGACGGGAGGGAGGAGTACTTC
CDR3aa: CASSPDGREEYF

j_gene: TRBJ2-7
d_gene: TRBD2
abundance: -
v_gene: TRBV29-1
CDR3nt: TGCAGCGTTGTACTAGCGGGGACCTACGAGCAGTACTTC
CDR3aa: CSVVLAGTYEQYF

j_gene: TRBJ2-3
d_gene: -
abundance: -
v_gene: TRBV11-2
CDR3nt: TGTGCCAGCAGCTCAGCATGGGATACGCAGTATTTT
CDR3aa: CASSSAWDTQYF

j_gene: TRBJ2-7
d_gene: -
abundance: -
v_gene: TRBV27
CDR3nt: TGTGCCAGCAGCCGTAGAGGCGGGAACTCCTACGAGCAGTACTTC
CDR3aa: CASSRRGGNSYEQYF

j_gene: TRBJ1-5
d_gene: -
abundance: -
v_gene: TRBV7-2
CDR3nt: TGTGCCAGCAGCTTAGCGACCGGCAATCAGCCCCAGCATTTT
CDR3aa: CASSLATGNQPQHF

j_gene: TRBJ2-1
d_gene: -
abundance: -
v_gene: TRBV7-9
CDR3nt: TGTGCCAGCAGCTTAGCCTCGTCCGGTCCACAGAATGAGCAGTTCTTC
CDR3aa: CASSLASSGPQNEQFF

j_gene: TRBJ1-5
d_gene: -
abundance: -
v_gene: TRBV5-6
CDR3nt: TGTGCCAGCAGATTCTGGGGGAGCAATCAGCCCCAGCATTTT
CDR3aa: CASRFWGSNQPQHF

j_gene: TRBJ2-1
d_gene: -
abundance: -
v_gene: TRBV6-5
CDR3nt: TGTGCCAGCAGTTCGACTGCCTACAATGAGCAGTTCTTC
CDR3aa: CASSSTAYNEQFF

j_gene: TRBJ2-2
d_gene: -
abundance: few
v_gene: TRBV2
CDR3nt: TGTGCCAGCACAACGAACACCGGGGAGCTGTTTTTT
CDR3aa: CASTTNTGELFF

j_gene: TRBJ2-7
d_gene: -
abundance: -
v_gene: TRBV7-9
CDR3nt: TGTGCCAGCAGCTCGCCCCTAGGGGAGCAGTACTTC
CDR3aa: CASSSPLGEQYF

j_gene: TRBJ1-1
d_gene: -
abundance: once
v_gene: TRBV29-1
CDR3nt: TGCAGCGTCCTAGGGGGGGGGAACACTGAAGCTTTCTTT
CDR3aa: CSVLGGGNTEAFF

j_gene: TRBJ1-1
d_gene: -
abundance: -
v_gene: TRBV6-6
CDR3nt: TGTGCCAGCAGTTGGAGCATGATTGAGGGGAACACTGAAGCTTTCTTT
CDR3aa: CASSWSMIEGNTEAFF

j_gene: TRBJ1-5
d_gene: -
abundance: -
v_gene: TRBV27
CDR3nt: TGTGCCAGCAGCCCCCTAGGACAGAGCAATCAGCCCCAGCATTTT
CDR3aa: CASSPLGQSNQPQHF

j_gene: TRBJ1-1
d_gene: -
abundance: -
v_gene: TRBV6-1
CDR3nt: TGTGCCAGCAGTGTCGAGCCTCTCCGGCTGGAAACTGAAGCTTTCTTT
CDR3aa: CASSVEPLRLETEAFF

j_gene: TRBJ1-2
d_gene: -
abundance: few
v_gene: TRBV9
CDR3nt: TGTGCCAGCTCAGGGAACGACTATGGCTACACCTTC
CDR3aa: CASSGNDYGYTF

j_gene: TRBJ2-2
d_gene: TRBD2
abundance: -
v_gene: TRBV5-5
CDR3nt: TGTGCCAGCAGCTTTAAGGCTAGCGGGAGCCGGACCGGGGAGCTGTTTTTT
CDR3aa: CASSFKASGSRTGELFF

j_gene: TRBJ2-2
d_gene: TRBD2
abundance: -
v_gene: TRBV7-6
CDR3nt: TGTGCCAGCAGCTTAGGGGCCCCGGGACTAGTGAACACCGGGGAGCTGTTTTTT
CDR3aa: CASSLGAPGLVNTGELFF

j_gene: TRBJ2-2
d_gene: TRBD1
abundance: -
v_gene: TRBV7-9
CDR3nt: TGTGCCAGCAGCTTAGCCGACAGGGCTTGGCTCTCCACCGGGGAGCTGTTTTTT
CDR3aa: CASSLADRAWLSTGELFF

j_gene: TRBJ2-2
d_gene: -
abundance: -
v_gene: TRBV27
CDR3nt: TGTGCCAGCACCGCAGGACAGCTTGGCGGGGAGCTGTTTTTT
CDR3aa: CASTAGQLGGELFF

j_gene: TRBJ1-3
d_gene: TRBD1
abundance: -
v_gene: TRBV5-6
CDR3nt: TGTGCCAGCAGAAGACAGGGTTACTCTGGAAACACCATATATTTT
CDR3aa: CASRRQGYSGNTIYF

j_gene: TRBJ1-5
d_gene: TRBD1
abundance: -
v_gene: TRBV19
CDR3nt: TGTGCCAGTAGTTCCGACAGGGTCTGGCCCCAGCATTTT
CDR3aa: CASSSDRVWPQHF

j_gene: TRBJ2-1
d_gene: TRBD2
abundance: -
v_gene: TRBV7-9
CDR3nt: TGTGCCAGCGGGGGGGTTGAGCAGTTCTTC
CDR3aa: CASGGVEQFF

j_gene: TRBJ2-7
d_gene: TRBD2
abundance: once
v_gene: TRBV28
CDR3nt: TGTGCCAGCAACTTGGGGGGAGGGCCTTACGAGCAGTACTTC
CDR3aa: CASNLGGGPYEQYF

j_gene: TRBJ2-5
d_gene: -
abundance: -
v_gene: TRBV7-9
CDR3nt: TGTGCCAGCAGCTTAGGGGGGGAAGAGACCCAGTACTTC
CDR3aa: CASSLGGEETQYF

j_gene: TRBJ2-7
d_gene: -
abundance: -
v_gene: TRBV7-9
CDR3nt: TGTGCCAGCAGCTTAAACCTGAAACCCTACGAGCAGTACTTC
CDR3aa: CASSLNLKPYEQYF

j_gene: TRBJ2-2
d_gene: -
abundance: -
v_gene: TRBV5-5
CDR3nt: TGTGCCAGCAGTCATCTCGATGGAAGTCTGGACACCGGGGAGCTGTTTTTT
CDR3aa: CASSHLDGSLDTGELFF

j_gene: TRBJ2-7
d_gene: -
abundance: -
v_gene: TRBV4-1
CDR3nt: TGCGCCAGCAGCCTTAGCCCTCTAGGTACGGACGAGCAGTACTTC
CDR3aa: CASSLSPLGTDEQYF

j_gene: TRBJ1-5
d_gene: -
abundance: -
v_gene: TRBV6-1
CDR3nt: TGTGCCAGCAGGCGGGGGGAGACTAGCAATCAGCCCCAGCATTTT
CDR3aa: CASRRGETSNQPQHF

j_gene: TRBJ2-5
d_gene: -
abundance: few
v_gene: TRBV9
CDR3nt: TGTGCCAGCAGCGTAGAGAGGGGGGCGAAGACCCAGTACTTC
CDR3aa: CASSVERGAKTQYF

j_gene: TRBJ2-7
d_gene: -
abundance: -
v_gene: TRBV4-1
CDR3nt: TGCGCCAGCAGCTACGGGACTCCCTACGAGCAGTACTTC
CDR3aa: CASSYGTPYEQYF

j_gene: TRBJ2-7
d_gene: TRBD1
abundance: -
v_gene: TRBV5-1
CDR3nt: TGCGCCAGCAGCTTGGGGTCAGGGGGCACCTACGAGCAGTACTTC
CDR3aa: CASSLGSGGTYEQYF

j_gene: TRBJ2-3
d_gene: -
abundance: few
v_gene: TRBV7-9
CDR3nt: TGTGCCAGCAGCTTCGAAGATACGCAGTATTTT
CDR3aa: CASSFEDTQYF

j_gene: TRBJ1-4
d_gene: -
abundance: -
v_gene: TRBV5-4
CDR3nt: TGTGCCAGCAGCCGAAACCATAATGAAAAACTGTTTTTT
CDR3aa: CASSRNHNEKLFF

j_gene: TRBJ2-1
d_gene: -
abundance: -
v_gene: TRBV27
CDR3nt: TGTGCCAGCAGTTGGGGTAGCAGCAATGAGCAGTTCTTC
CDR3aa: CASSWGSSNEQFF

j_gene: TRBJ2-3
d_gene: TRBD2
abundance: -
v_gene: TRBV28
CDR3nt: TGTGCCAGCAGTTTACCTGGACTAGCGGGCCAGAGTACGCCAGATACGCAGTATTTT
CDR3aa: CASSLPGLAGQSTPDTQYF

j_gene: TRBJ2-7
d_gene: TRBD2
abundance: -
v_gene: TRBV7-2
CDR3nt: TGTGCCAGCAGCTTGGAACTAGCGCCCTCCTACGAGCAGTACTTC
CDR3aa: CASSLELAPSYEQYF